The 8 T cell receptor beta chains below all came from one sample that was sequenced in a study of CD8+CD57+ T cells in acquired aplastic anemia. Flow cytometry had shown expanded CD8+CD57+ cells in the patients chosen for sequencing. Genomic DNA templated the TCR beta VDJ and CDR3 profiling. A single record per CDR3 protein comes from TCRdb applying MiXCR to the reads. The table includes 180,000 or so distinct CDR3 sequences, 45% to 55% detected once. Material: sorted CD4+, CD8+, or CD8+CD57+ T cells (not recorded which) from PBMCs. Source of these receptors: a human donor with aplastic anemia.

This clonotype was observed at least ten times. This chain uses TRBV10-3 with TRBJ2-5, with D maybe TRBD1 (5 bases). V lost 7 bases, J lost 4 bases, and 16 bases lay in between. CDR1 is ENHRY, CDR2 SYGVKD, per germline. The CDR3 sequence is 14 residues long. The CDR3 region has the DNA TGTGCCATCAAATCCCAGGGTGGTACAGAGACCCAGTACTTC. Its translation is CAIKSQGGTETQYF.

This clonotype was seen a few times. The chain combines TRBV25-1 with TRBJ1-1; 7 positions match TRBD1. The CDR3 covers 15 residues. V lost 6 bases and J lost 5; bases outside the gene matches: 12. Per the germline V gene, CDR1 is MGHDK and CDR2 is SYGVNS. As DNA, the CDR3 is TGTGCCAGCAGCCCCGGACAGGTAAAGGCTACTGAAGCTTTCTTT. It is translated as CASSPGQVKATEAFF.

Comment on this clonotype: Here the CDR3 omits its conserved ending phenylalanine or tryptophan, so a read error is the likely source. Because the CDR3's place on the DNA is in doubt, the DNA is left out and the CDR3 is given as listed by TCRdb. The CDR3 loop reads CASSLPPAS. The J gene is TRBJ1-6, the V gene TRBV12-3 or TRBV12-4. With termini counted, the CDR3 has 9 amino acids.

This clonotype has at least ten counts. The V and J genes are TRBV4-1 and TRBJ1-5; D unresolved. Trimming cost V 1 base and J 3 bases, with 16 bases left between them. The CDR3 has 17 residues. Germline V lookup: CDR1 MGHRA, CDR2 YSYEKL. CDR3 in amino acids: CASSQVDLGFTNQPQHF. The DNA for the CDR3 is TGCGCCAGCAGCCAAGTCGATTTGGGGTTTACCAATCAGCCCCAGCATTTT.

The chain employs TRBV18 and TRBJ2-3; a weak D match, TRBD1 (6 bases). Germline CDR1 is KGHSH and CDR2 is LQKENI. The V and J ends lost 5 bases and 6 bases respectively, with 15 bases between them. The CDR3 covers 14 residues. CDR3 in amino acids: CASSTTQGADTQYF. The CDR3 DNA sequence: TGTGCCAGCTCAACGACACAGGGCGCGGATACGCAGTATTTT.

This clonotype was counted at least ten times. The rearrangement uses TRBV20-1 and TRBJ1-3; maybe TRBD1 (6 bases). This CDR3 is 16 amino acids long. The V gene lost 3 bases and the J gene lost 0 bases, with 15 bases spanning the gap. The germline V gene encodes CDR1 DFQATT and CDR2 SNEGSKA (reference sequence). DNA for the CDR3: TGCAGTGCTAGTGACCTACAGGGATTCTCTGGAAACACCATATATTTT. Protein product: CSASDLQGFSGNTIYF.

The chain recombines TRBV7-6 with TRBJ2-3; 10 nucleotides match TRBD2. The junction had 9 bases not matched to a gene; V was cut back by 0 bases and J by 3 bases. This CDR3 is 18 amino acids long. The germline CDR1 and CDR2 sequences are SGHVS and FNYEAQ. CDR3 nucleotide sequence: TGTGCCAGCAGCTTAGCGCGGTCTAGCGGGAGTGGAACAGATACGCAGTATTTT. Translation: CASSLARSSGSGTDTQYF. The full variable domain, completed using reference TRBV7-6 and TRBJ2-3, is GAGVSQSPRYKVTKRGQDVALRCDPISGHVSLYWYRQALGQGPEFLTYFNYEAQQDKSGLPNDRFSAERPEGSISTLTIQRTEQRDSAMYRCASSLARSSGSGTDTQYFGPGTRLTVL.

The rearrangement uses TRBV25-1 and TRBJ1-1, with 7 positions matching TRBD1. Germline-derived CDR1 and CDR2 are MGHDK and SYGVNS. The ends lost 7 bases at V and 3 bases at J; junction bases unmatched: 5. CDR3 length equals 13 residues. CDR3 DNA sequence: TGTGCCAGCATAGGGGGCTGGGACACTGAAGCTTTCTTT. This codes for CASIGGWDTEAFF.